The clone carrying this T cell receptor beta chain was observed a single time. Here immunoSEQ multiplex PCR was the method, and the copy in TCRdb shows in-frame clones only, minus some. Of 90,000 to 150,000 clones detected, about 87% appear once; the ten largest clones hold roughly 3.3%. This entry is derived from a study of control samples from healthy donors and cancer patients. Trimming took off 3 bases at V and 4 bases at J, with 13 bases between the two ends. In germline, CDR1 is MGHRA, CDR2 YSYEKL. The CDR3 runs 15 residues. The source is a man aged 40-55 years in good health. The J gene is TRBJ1-5, the V gene TRBV4-1; no firm D call. The material sequenced was blood. The CDR3: CASSHPGKANQPQHF. Written as DNA, the CDR3 is TGCGCCAGCAGCCACCCGGGCAAGGCGAATCAGCCCCAGCATTTT.